This TCR beta chain derives from a study of OX40 agonist ivuxolimab in advanced cancers. Only in-frame clones appear in the TCRdb table, and some are missing; sequencing was by immunoSEQ multiplex PCR. The sample has roughly 100,000 clones, 90% seen once. Study observations and caveats: Low clonal expansion, among the lowest seen, marked partial responders at 0.1-3.0 mg/kg.

With autoimmune disease history or systemic immunosuppression, patients were excluded. The CDR3 length is 17 residues. The V and J ends lost 3 bases and 4 bases, in that order; junction bases with no gene match: 14. Germline V CDR1 and CDR2: SGHAT, FQNNGV. Details on this clone: Its antigen is still unknown.

The specimen was CD4+ or CD8+ T cells sorted from blood, collected in a trial of the OX40 agonist ivuxolimab. The receptor's source is an adult with an advanced solid tumor such as melanoma, head and neck, liver or kidney cancer. The chain combines TRBV11-2 with TRBJ2-5, with 7 nucleotides matching TRBD2. DNA of the CDR3: TGTGCCAGCAGCTTCGGTGGGTGGGGTTTAGCGGGAGAGACCCAGTACTTC. Protein product: CASSFGGWGLAGETQYF.